One sample yielded the 32 T cell receptor beta chains listed below, sequenced in a study of OX40 agonist ivuxolimab in advanced cancers. The data were produced by immunoSEQ multiplex PCR, yet TCRdb's version contains in-frame clones alone and is incomplete. The repertoire holds roughly 53,000 clones, under 90% seen once, with about 5% in the top ten. This specimen was CD4+ or CD8+ T cells sorted from blood, taken in a trial of the OX40 agonist ivuxolimab. The receptors were sampled from an adult with an advanced solid tumor such as melanoma, head and neck, liver or kidney cancer.

The chain links TRBV5-1 to TRBJ1-6, with 10 bases that match TRBD1. This CDR3 region has 15 residues. The germline V gene has CDR1 SGHRS and CDR2 YFSETQ. The junction had 5 bases not matched to a gene; V was cut back by 4 bases and J by 7 bases. CDR3 coding DNA: TGCGCCAGCAGCCAGGGACAGGGGTTCAATTCACCCCTCCACTTT. Translating gives CASSQGQGFNSPLHF.

This clone appeared a single time. The rearrangement links TRBV5-1 to TRBJ2-2; 12 bases are shared with TRBD2. Per the germline V gene, CDR1 is SGHRS and CDR2 is YFSETQ. The CDR3 is made up of 18 amino acids. Trimming removed 4 bases from V and 7 bases from J; junction bases left unmatched: 14. The CDR3 DNA sequence: TGCGCCAGCAGCCCCCCGGGACTAGCGGGCCCGGCGGGCGGGGAGCTGTTTTTT. It encodes CASSPPGLAGPAGGELFF.

The rearrangement joins TRBV29-1 to TRBJ2-7; D may match TRBD1 or TRBD2 (6 bases each). Trimming took 7 bases from V and 2 from J, leaving 15 bases between them. Germline V gene data show CDR1 as SQVTM and CDR2 as ANQGSEA. CDR3 size: 13 residues. CDR3 amino acids: CSALRDTPYEQYF. The CDR3 region has the DNA TGCAGCGCTCTGCGGGACACTCCCTACGAGCAGTACTTC.

In the case of this clone: At one end, the junction sequence differs from germline, possibly due to a read error. The chain combines TRBV7-2 with TRBJ1-1, with a tentative D call TRBD1 (5 bases). Germline assignment: CDR1 SGHTA and CDR2 FQGNSA. The CDR3 contains 16 residues. CDR3 sequence (DNA): TGTGCCAGCAGCTCTCCGGGACTCCCCATGAACGCTGAAGCTTTCTTT. It is translated as CASSSPGLPMNAEAFF.

This clone was detected a few times. The V call is TRBV5-6, the J call TRBJ1-1; D perhaps matches TRBD1 (6 bases). Germline V gene lookup returns CDR1 SGHDT and CDR2 YYEEEE. The CDR3 is made up of 14 amino acids. V gave up 0 bases and J gave up 5 bases, with 11 bases separating them. The CDR3 nucleotides read TGTGCCAGCAGCTTGGACAGGGTAGGTACTGAAGCTTTCTTT. Encoded protein: CASSLDRVGTEAFF.

The rearrangement links TRBV10-1 to TRBJ2-7; TRBD1 matches at 7 bases. Germline assignment: CDR1 WNHNN and CDR2 SYGVQD (reference sequence). The CDR3 is 12 residues long. V dropped 0 bases and J dropped 9; count of bases not matched to a gene: 2. Here the CDR3 reads CASSESRGPQYF. CDR3 in DNA: TGCGCCAGCAGTGAGTCTAGGGGGCCGCAGTACTTC.

This clone was picked up one time. The rearrangement links TRBV19 to TRBJ2-6; 7 nucleotides match TRBD1. Germline CDR1 and CDR2: LNHDA and SQIVND (reference sequence). J was trimmed by 0 bases and V by 7 bases; bases with no gene match: 12. The CDR3 consists of 18 residues. CDR3: CASTLGARGSSGANVLTF. Here the CDR3 DNA reads TGTGCCAGTACCTTAGGGGCCAGGGGGAGCTCTGGGGCCAACGTCCTGACTTTC.

The chain carries TRBV6-5 and TRBJ2-3; TRBD2 is a possible D gene (6 bases). CDR3 length: 15 amino acids. Germline values: CDR1 MNHEY, CDR2 SVGAGI. With 5 bases removed from V and 6 bases from J, the gap between germline ends came to 18 bases. The CDR3 bases are TGTGCCAGCAGTCCTCGGGTGATGAGCGGGGATACGCAGTATTTT. Translation: CASSPRVMSGDTQYF.

The chain joins TRBV7-9 to TRBJ1-5; 7 nucleotides match TRBD1. The CDR3 is 16 residues long. The J segment lost 2 bases and the V segment lost 6 bases, leaving 10 bases of the junction unmatched. Germline CDR1 and CDR2: SEHNR and FQNEAQ (reference sequence). CDR3 nucleotide sequence: TGTGCCAGCAGGTGGGTACCGGGACAGCGCAATCAGCCCCAGCATTTT. Protein product: CASRWVPGQRNQPQHF.

The V and J genes are TRBV6-1 and TRBJ1-4; tentative D call: TRBD1 (6 bases). CDR3 length: 18 amino acids. V lost 3 bases, J lost 0 bases, and 17 bases lay in between. From germline, CDR1 is MNHNS and CDR2 SASEGT. The CDR3 nucleotides are TGTGCCAGCAGTGATGGGGGCGTCTTCGTAGCAACTAATGAAAAACTGTTTTTT. Protein: CASSDGGVFVATNEKLFF.

This clone turned up a few times. The rearrangement links TRBV14 to TRBJ2-7; D ambiguous. The CDR3 totals 15 residues. Germline V gene data show CDR1 as SGHDN and CDR2 as FVKESK. With 1 base removed from V and 0 bases from J, the gap between germline ends came to 10 bases. CDR3 loop: CASSQASFSSYEQYF. The CDR3, as DNA: TGTGCCAGCAGCCAAGCCAGCTTCTCCTCCTACGAGCAGTACTTC.

The chain carries TRBV15 and TRBJ2-7; a possible D gene is TRBD2 (6 bases). Trimming shortened V by 0 bases and J by 5 bases, and 11 bases separated the two germline ends. Germline V gene sequence: CDR1 LNHNV, CDR2 YYDKDF (reference sequence). The CDR3 contains 14 residues. The CDR3 loop is CATSRDGGSDEQYF. The DNA for the CDR3 is TGTGCCACCAGCAGAGATGGGGGGAGTGACGAGCAGTACTTC.

This chain uses TRBV30 with TRBJ2-7, with 9 bases aligning to TRBD1. Germline CDR1 reads GTSNPN; CDR2 reads SVGIG (reference sequence). Trimming cost V 2 bases and J 6 bases; bases outside gene matches: 5. The CDR3 runs to 13 residues. The CDR3 region is CAWSQQGAGEQYF. The CDR3 DNA reads as TGTGCCTGGAGTCAACAGGGGGCTGGCGAGCAGTACTTC.

The chain is built from TRBV5-1 and TRBJ2-5; D ambiguous. Per the germline V gene, CDR1 is SGHRS and CDR2 is YFSETQ. The CDR3 covers 17 residues. Trimming left V 3 bases short and J 0 bases short, with 18 bases between. CDR3 in amino acids: CASSSPGSPLYQETQYF. The CDR3 nucleotides are TGCGCCAGCAGCTCCCCCGGGTCCCCTCTATACCAAGAGACCCAGTACTTC.

The chain recombines TRBV19 with TRBJ1-5; TRBD1 might be the D (5 bases). There are 16 residues in the CDR3. Germline CDR1 is LNHDA and CDR2 is SQIVND (reference sequence). V lost 0 bases and J lost 3, with 12 bases in between. The CDR3 nucleotides are TGTGCCAGTAGTATAGAGGGCCAGGGATACAATCAGCCCCAGCATTTT. Its translation is CASSIEGQGYNQPQHF.

The chain has TRBV7-3 and TRBJ1-1; TRBD1 is a possible D gene (5 bases). Per germline, CDR1 SGHTA and CDR2 FQGTGA. The V and J ends lost 4 bases and 7 bases respectively, with 16 bases between them. The CDR3 sequence is 14 residues long. This CDR3 reads CASSSGTSGSEAFF. The DNA for the CDR3 is TGTGCCAGCAGCTCCGGGACCTCTGGGAGTGAAGCTTTCTTT.

V gene TRBV7-8 combines with J gene TRBJ2-7; 10 bases are a match to TRBD2. The CDR3 has 15 amino acids. Germline CDR1 SGHVS, CDR2 FQNEAQ. The V and J ends lost 1 base and 4 bases, in that order; junction bases with no gene match: 4. As DNA, the CDR3 is TGTGCCAGCAGCTTAGGGCTAGCGGGAGTGTACGAGCAGTACTTC. It yields the protein CASSLGLAGVYEQYF.

The chain links TRBV19 to TRBJ2-6; TRBD1 agrees at 11 bases. V shed 6 bases and J 2 bases; nucleotides not matched to a gene: 6. The CDR3 sequence is 17 residues long. The germline gives CDR1 LNHDA, CDR2 SQIVND (reference sequence). The CDR3 nucleotides are TGTGCCAGTAGGAGGGGGACAGGGGGGACTGGGGCCAACGTCCTGACTTTC. Encoded protein: CASRRGTGGTGANVLTF.

J is TRBJ1-5 and V is TRBV6-6; 8 bases line up with TRBD1. Germline CDR1 is MNHNY and CDR2 is SVGAGI (reference sequence). This CDR3 is built from 14 residues. V was pared by 7 bases and J by 2 bases, with 4 bases of the junction left unmatched. CDR3 sequence (DNA): TGTGCCAGCATCCCGACAGGGGGCAATCAGCCCCAGCATTTT. This encodes CASIPTGGNQPQHF.

Only one count was recorded for this clone. The gene calls are TRBV6-5 and TRBJ1-1, with no clear D. The CDR3 length is 14 residues. V was pared by 0 bases and J by 2 bases, with 7 bases between. Per the germline V gene, CDR1 is MNHEY and CDR2 is SVGAGI. The CDR3 is CASSYSVPNTEAFF. In DNA, the CDR3 is TGTGCCAGCAGTTACTCCGTTCCCAACACTGAAGCTTTCTTT.

CDR3 DNA sequence: TGTGCCAGAGGGGGGACAGAGAAAAACAAACTAGCCAAAAACATTCAGTACTTC. Protein sequence: CARGGTEKNKLAKNIQYF. The chain joins TRBV9 to TRBJ2-4; a weak D match, TRBD1 (7 bases). This CDR3 is built from 18 residues. Germline CDR1 is SGDLS and CDR2 is YYNGEE. V was shortened by 8 bases and J by 0 bases, with 24 bases between the two germline ends.

The chain carries TRBV6-5 and TRBJ2-5; D gene ambiguous. The germline gives CDR1 MNHEY, CDR2 SVGAGI. V was cut by 0 bases and J by 5 bases, with 13 bases left in between. The CDR3 runs to 15 residues. This CDR3 reads CASSYSPLGSETQYF. The CDR3 coding sequence is TGTGCCAGCAGTTACTCCCCCCTAGGAAGTGAGACCCAGTACTTC.

The V and J genes are TRBV11-1 and TRBJ1-1; D gene unclear. Trimming shortened V by 5 bases and J by 6 bases, and 16 bases separated the two germline ends. The CDR3 totals 14 residues. Germline assignment: CDR1 SGHAT and CDR2 FQDESV (reference sequence). The CDR3 here is CASSGLRGSAEAFF. For the CDR3, the DNA is TGTGCCAGCAGCGGCCTAAGAGGGAGCGCTGAAGCTTTCTTT.

This clone was counted between two and nine times. The chain recombines TRBV7-9 with TRBJ2-7, with 11 bases aligning to TRBD2. V shed 1 base and J 3 bases; nucleotides not matched to a gene: 5. Germline CDR1 reads SEHNR; CDR2 reads FQNEAQ (reference sequence). The CDR3 covers 16 residues. The CDR3 sequence: CASSLGSGTSGYEQYF. The CDR3 DNA is TGTGCCAGCAGCTTAGGAAGCGGGACTAGCGGCTACGAGCAGTACTTC.

The chain employs TRBV5-4 and TRBJ2-7; possibly TRBD1 for D (6 bases). V was pared by 6 bases and J by 1 base, with 23 bases between. Looked up from germline, CDR1 is SGHNT and CDR2 is YYREEE (reference sequence). CDR3 size: 17 residues. CDR3 in amino acids: CASTPHTGTTLSYEQYF. The DNA for the CDR3 is TGTGCCAGCACACCCCATACCGGGACAACACTTTCCTACGAGCAGTACTTC. Full variable domain (remainder filled in from reference TRBV5-4 and TRBJ2-7): ETGVTQSPTHLIKTRGQQVTLRCSSQSGHNTVSWYQQALGQGPQFIFQYYREEENGRGNFPPRFSGLQFPNYSSELNVNALELDDSALYLCASTPHTGTTLSYEQYFGPGTRLTVT.

The rearrangement joins TRBV11-1 to TRBJ2-2, with TRBD2 as a possible D gene (5 bases). V gave up 0 bases and J gave up 3 bases, with 11 bases separating them. The CDR3 is 16 amino acids. Germline V gene sequence: CDR1 SGHAT, CDR2 FQDESV (reference sequence). DNA of the CDR3: TGTGCCAGCAGCTTAGCAGGAGGCAGACACACCGGGGAGCTGTTTTTT. Protein: CASSLAGGRHTGELFF.

This rearrangement joins TRBV5-4 to TRBJ2-2; D gene uncertain. Germline CDR1 and CDR2: SGHNT and YYREEE (reference sequence). The V end was cut by 0 bases, the J end by 7 bases, with 4 bases between. The CDR3 is 12 amino acids. This chain's CDR3 is CASSLEVGELFF. The CDR3 coding sequence is TGTGCCAGCAGCTTGGAGGTCGGGGAGCTGTTTTTT.

V usage is TRBV27 and J usage is TRBJ2-7; TRBD2 aligns across 9 bases. V lost 3 bases, J lost 7 bases, and 10 bases stayed unmatched. CDR1 and CDR2 (germline): MNHEY, SMNVEV (reference sequence). This CDR3 is built from 15 residues. The CDR3 reads CASSLWTSVGGEQYF. The CDR3 DNA sequence: TGTGCCAGCAGTTTGTGGACTAGCGTCGGGGGGGAGCAGTACTTC.

The gene calls are TRBV11-3 and TRBJ2-1; unclear D gene. The ends were cut back, 5 bases at V and 6 bases at J, with 11 bases in the middle. The CDR3 is 13 amino acids. Germline loops: CDR1 SGHNT, CDR2 YENEEA. DNA for the CDR3: TGTGCCAGCAGCCTAAACTACATCAATGAGCAGTTCTTC. Its protein product is CASSLNYINEQFF.

V and J are TRBV7-8 and TRBJ2-3; 7 nucleotides agree with TRBD1. J lost 0 bases, V lost 6 bases, and 6 bases had no gene match. This CDR3 has 15 residues. Germline loops: CDR1 SGHVS, CDR2 FQNEAQ. CDR3: CASRLDRTSTDTQYF. Written as DNA, the CDR3 is TGTGCCAGCAGATTGGACAGGACTAGCACAGATACGCAGTATTTT.

The chain uses TRBV12-5 and TRBJ1-1; the D is unclear. Germline V gene data show CDR1 as LGHNT and CDR2 as FRNRAP. The length of the CDR3 is 14 residues. V was trimmed by 6 bases and J by 0 bases, leaving 11 bases between them. CDR3 sequence reads: CASGRESLNTEAFF. For the CDR3, the DNA is TGTGCTAGTGGCCGTGAGAGTCTGAACACTGAAGCTTTCTTT.

V is TRBV6-6 and J is TRBJ1-5; TRBD1 agrees at 8 bases. The CDR3 sequence is 13 residues long. The V gene's germline CDR1 is MNHNY and CDR2 SVGAGI (reference sequence). V shed 7 bases and J 9 bases; nucleotides not matched to a gene: 8. The chain's CDR3 is CASIDRGPGPQHF. In DNA form, the CDR3 reads TGTGCCAGCATTGACAGGGGCCCAGGGCCCCAGCATTTT.